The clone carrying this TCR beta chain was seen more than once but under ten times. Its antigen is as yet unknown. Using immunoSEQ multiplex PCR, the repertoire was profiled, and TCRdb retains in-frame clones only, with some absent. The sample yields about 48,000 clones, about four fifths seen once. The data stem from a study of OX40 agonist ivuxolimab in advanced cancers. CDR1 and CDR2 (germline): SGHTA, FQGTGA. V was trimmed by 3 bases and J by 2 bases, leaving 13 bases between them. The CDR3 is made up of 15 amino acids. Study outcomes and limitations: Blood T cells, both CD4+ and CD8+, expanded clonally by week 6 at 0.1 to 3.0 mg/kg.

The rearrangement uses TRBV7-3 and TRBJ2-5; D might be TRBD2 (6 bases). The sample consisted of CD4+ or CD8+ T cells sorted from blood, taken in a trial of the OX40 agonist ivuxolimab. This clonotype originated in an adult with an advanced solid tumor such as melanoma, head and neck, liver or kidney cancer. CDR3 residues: CASSFYGGVQETQYF. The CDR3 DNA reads TGTGCCAGCAGCTTTTACGGGGGTGTTCAAGAGACCCAGTACTTC.